The clone carrying this TCR beta chain was detected a few times. The record originates from a study of T-cell reconstitution after alpha-beta-depleted transplantation in children. Unique molecular identifiers were built into the TCRbeta library. In TCRdb, the PCR reads were re-called with MiXCR into one record per CDR3 protein. This table has about 350,000 distinct CDR3 sequences, about an eighth appearing once. Per the germline V gene, CDR1 is LGHNA and CDR2 is YNFKEQ. The CDR3 is made up of 13 amino acids. The V end was cut by 1 base, the J end by 9 bases, with 12 bases between. The chain uses TRBV4-2 and TRBJ1-1, with unresolved D. The source was PBMCs, collected from the stem cell graft. This clonotype originated in a human donor who donated a stem cell graft to a child with Fanconi anemia. CDR3 nucleotide sequence: TGTGCCAGCAGCCAAGGGAGGACGGTCCAAGCTTTCTTT. Its protein product is CASSQGRTVQAFF.